The next 3 T cell receptor beta chains were all read from a single sample in a study of blood T cell repertoires in COVID-19. Generated by immunoSEQ multiplex PCR, the TCRdb table keeps only in-frame clones and is missing some. Here the sample spans 110,000 to 150,000 clones, 81% being singletons. The sample was peripheral blood. These receptor sequences come from a human donor in a cohort sampled during active COVID-19.

V and J are TRBV29-1 and TRBJ1-6; D ambiguous. V lost 3 bases and J lost 7, with 13 bases in between. The germline CDR1 and CDR2 sequences are SQVTM and ANQGSEA. The CDR3 has 14 residues. Written as DNA, the CDR3 is TGCAGCGTTGACAGAGTGCGGAAAAATTCACCCCTCCACTTT. This gives the protein CSVDRVRKNSPLHF.

V usage is TRBV5-1 and J usage is TRBJ1-2; D is uncertain. The CDR3 runs to 13 residues. V was pared by 1 base and J by 3 bases, with 7 bases between. Germline V lookup: CDR1 SGHRS, CDR2 YFSETQ. Written as DNA, the CDR3 is TGCGCCAGCAGCTTGTCCGGGGACTATGGCTACACCTTC. This gives the protein CASSLSGDYGYTF.

V gene TRBV6-2 or TRBV6-3 combines with J gene TRBJ2-1; D is possibly TRBD1 (5 bases). Trimming took 6 bases from V and 10 from J, leaving 16 bases between them. Germline V gene lookup returns CDR1 MNHEY and CDR2 SVGEGT. The CDR3 sequence is 13 residues long. The CDR3 DNA reads TGTGCCAGCAGCTATGGGGCCCCGCGGGAGCAGTTCTTC. Protein sequence: CASSYGAPREQFF.